These T cell receptor beta chains were read from a single sample in a study of T cell responses to AZD1222 COVID-19 vaccine. This table comes from immunoSEQ multiplex PCR, and its TCRdb copy is limited to in-frame clones, with some not included. The table has about 160,000 clones, 70% to 90% seen once. Sequencing was performed on peripheral blood, taken 28 days after the second AZD1222 dose. These receptors were collected from an adult who received the AZD1222 COVID-19 vaccine. CDR3s include the opening cysteine and the closing phenylalanine or tryptophan. A D gene is named only where the DNA matches it firmly. The size entry is marked missing in some rows and otherwise reads once, few, many or a size class.

J | length | size | V | D | CDR3 | DNA
TRBJ2-1 | 20 | NA | TRBV12-2 | NA | CASRPTKQGASTTSYNEQFF | TGTGCAAGTCGTCCTACTAAACAGGGAGCTTCAACTACCTCCTACAATGAGCAGTTCTTC
TRBJ1-3 | 13 | NA | TRBV14 | NA | CASSPYRGNTIYF | TGTGCCAGCAGCCCCTACAGGGGAAACACCATATATTTT
TRBJ2-5 | 14 | NA | TRBV5-1 | NA | CASSSNTGKETQYF | TGCGCCAGCAGCTCAAACACTGGAAAAGAGACCCAGTACTTC
TRBJ2-7 | 15 | NA | TRBV10-3 | NA | CAISEGDTVTYEQYF | TGTGCCATCAGTGAGGGGGACACGGTTACCTACGAGCAGTACTTC
TRBJ1-3 | 15 | NA | TRBV19 | NA | CASSTGISSGNTIYF | TGTGCCAGTAGTACCGGGATTTCCTCTGGAAACACCATATATTTT
TRBJ2-7 | 14 | NA | TRBV30 | NA | CAWGLAGVSYEQYF | TGTGCCTGGGGTTTGGCAGGGGTATCCTACGAGCAGTACTTC
TRBJ2-1 | 15 | NA | TRBV12-5 | NA | CASGLVGRPHNEQFF | TGTGCTAGTGGTTTGGTAGGAAGGCCCCACAATGAGCAGTTCTTC
TRBJ2-2 | 15 | NA | TRBV6-2/TRBV6-3 | NA | CASSPIQGSTGELFF | TGTGCCAGCAGTCCGATACAGGGTAGCACCGGGGAGCTGTTTTTT
TRBJ1-5 | 14 | NA | TRBV18 | NA | CASSPAGGGQPQHF | TGTGCCAGCTCACCCGCAGGTGGAGGGCAGCCCCAGCATTTT
TRBJ2-1 | 15 | NA | TRBV7-8 | TRBD2 | CASSDAGGSENEQFF | TGTGCCAGCAGCGACGCGGGGGGATCCGAAAATGAGCAGTTCTTC
TRBJ1-6 | 15 | NA | TRBV27 | NA | CASSWGAALNSPLHF | TGTGCCAGCAGTTGGGGGGCAGCCCTTAATTCACCCCTCCACTTT
TRBJ2-1 | 15 | NA | TRBV3-1/TRBV3-2 | TRBD2 | CASSQGVSGGDEQFF | TGTGCCAGCAGCCAAGGAGTTAGCGGGGGGGACGAGCAGTTCTTC
TRBJ2-1 | 15 | NA | TRBV7-2 | NA | CASSFAGGSGGEQFF | TGTGCCAGCAGCTTCGCCGGGGGCAGTGGCGGTGAGCAGTTCTTC
TRBJ1-3 | 17 | NA | TRBV7-2 | NA | CASSLVATRFVGNTIYF | TGTGCCAGCAGCTTAGTGGCCACTAGGTTCGTAGGAAACACCATATATTTT
TRBJ2-1 | 12 | NA | TRBV6-5 | NA | CASTGKEDEQFF | TGTGCCAGCACCGGAAAGGAGGATGAGCAGTTCTTC
TRBJ2-6 | 17 | once | TRBV15 | NA | CATSRPQRRPGANVLTF | TGTGCCACCAGCCGTCCTCAAAGGCGTCCTGGGGCCAACGTCCTGACTTTC
TRBJ1-5 | 15 | NA | TRBV2 | NA | CASSEDLSVNQPQHF | TGTGCCAGCAGTGAAGACTTATCGGTAAATCAGCCCCAGCATTTT
TRBJ2-5 | 11 | NA | TRBV20-1 | NA | CSALKGETQYF | TGCAGTGCTCTGAAGGGGGAGACCCAGTACTTC
TRBJ1-4 | 16 | NA | TRBV3-1/TRBV3-2 | NA | CASSQPVGGRGEKLFF | TGTGCCAGCAGCCAACCGGTAGGGGGGCGGGGTGAAAAACTGTTTTTT
TRBJ1-2 | 15 | few | TRBV7-2 | TRBD1 | CASSPPMRTGGGYTF | TGTGCCAGCAGCCCCCCCATGCGGACAGGGGGTGGCTACACCTTC
TRBJ1-5 | 14 | NA | TRBV5-4 | NA | CASSLDMSNQPQHF | TGTGCCAGCAGCTTGGACATGAGCAATCAGCCCCAGCATTTT
TRBJ1-1 | 14 | NA | TRBV6-5 | NA | CASSFQGGGTEAFF | TGTGCCAGCAGTTTCCAGGGAGGAGGCACTGAAGCTTTCTTT
TRBJ1-2 | 13 | NA | TRBV3-1/TRBV3-2 | TRBD1 | CASSLGQGEGYTF | TGTGCCAGCAGCCTTGGACAGGGGGAAGGCTACACCTTC
TRBJ1-2 | 13 | few | TRBV6-5 | TRBD1 | CASRRDRAYGYTF | TGTGCCAGCAGAAGAGACAGGGCCTATGGCTACACCTTC
TRBJ1-5 | 13 | NA | TRBV7-8 | NA | CASSSTGYQPQHF | TGTGCCAGCAGCAGCACAGGCTATCAGCCCCAGCATTTT
TRBJ2-7 | 14 | NA | TRBV6-6 | TRBD1 | CASSSTGEPYEQYF | TGTGCCAGCAGTTCGACAGGGGAACCCTACGAGCAGTACTTC
TRBJ1-1 | 15 | once | TRBV2 | NA | CASSEVIGANTEAFF | TGTGCCAGCAGTGAAGTGATAGGAGCGAACACTGAAGCTTTCTTT
TRBJ1-1 | 11 | NA | TRBV20-1 | TRBD1 | CSADRVAEAFF | TGCAGTGCCGACAGGGTCGCTGAAGCTTTCTTT
TRBJ1-2 | 15 | few | TRBV7-2 | TRBD1 | CASSAHRGRDYGYTF | TGTGCCAGCAGCGCCCACAGGGGGCGAGATTATGGCTACACCTTC
TRBJ1-5 | 13 | NA | TRBV27 | NA | CASSYESNQPQHF | TGTGCCAGCAGTTATGAGAGCAATCAGCCCCAGCATTTT
TRBJ2-7 | 15 | NA | TRBV2 | TRBD2 | CASSDTAGISYEQYF | TGTGCCAGCAGTGACACAGCGGGGATATCCTACGAGCAGTACTTC
TRBJ1-4 | 14 | NA | TRBV9 | NA | CASSEQDVYEKLFF | TGTGCCAGCAGCGAACAGGATGTATACGAAAAACTGTTTTTT
TRBJ2-5 | 14 | few | TRBV5-1 | TRBD1 | CASSTGTVKETQYF | TGCGCCAGCAGCACGGGGACAGTTAAAGAGACCCAGTACTTC
TRBJ1-5 | 12 | NA | TRBV12-3/TRBV12-4 | NA | CASTDNNQPQHF | TGTGCCAGCACCGACAACAATCAGCCCCAGCATTTT
TRBJ1-3 | 16 | few | TRBV5-1 | TRBD1 | CASSSADRGGGNTIYF | TGCGCCAGCAGCTCCGCCGACAGGGGCGGTGGAAACACCATATATTTT
TRBJ1-2 | 14 | NA | TRBV28 | TRBD1 | CAIEFPGQGRGYTF | TGTGCAATTGAATTTCCGGGACAGGGGAGGGGCTACACCTTC
TRBJ1-5 | 16 | NA | TRBV18 | NA | CASSPRFGDTNQPQHF | TGTGCCAGCTCACCACGGTTTGGGGACACCAATCAGCCCCAGCATTTT